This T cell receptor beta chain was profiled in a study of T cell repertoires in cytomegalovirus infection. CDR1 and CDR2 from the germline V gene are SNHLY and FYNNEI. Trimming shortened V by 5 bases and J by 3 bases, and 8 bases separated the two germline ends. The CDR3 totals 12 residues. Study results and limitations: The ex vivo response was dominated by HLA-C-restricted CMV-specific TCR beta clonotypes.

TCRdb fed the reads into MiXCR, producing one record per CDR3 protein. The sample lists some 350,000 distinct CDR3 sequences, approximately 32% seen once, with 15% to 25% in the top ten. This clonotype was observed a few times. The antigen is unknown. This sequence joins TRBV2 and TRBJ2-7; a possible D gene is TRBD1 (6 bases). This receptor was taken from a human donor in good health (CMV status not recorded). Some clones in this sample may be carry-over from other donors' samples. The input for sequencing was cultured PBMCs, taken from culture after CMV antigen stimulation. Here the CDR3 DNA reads TGTGCCAGCAGTCGGACAGTCTACGAGCAGTACTTC. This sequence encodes CASSRTVYEQYF.